The subject of this entry is one TCR beta chain. The target of this receptor is not known. No base quality values were provided; no much bigger clone lies one nucleotide off. The donors were healthy, HIV-negative adults with no recently reported acute infections or vaccinations. Every donor was a Caucasian adult residing in Nashville, Tennessee, USA. The CD8 memory samples were a combination of magnetically selected CD45RO+ cells and CCR7-negative CD45RA+ effector memory (TemRA) cells. Blood was collected by leukapheresis, and PBMCs were isolated by Ficoll-Histopaque density gradient centrifugation and then cryopreserved in liquid nitrogen vapor phase. Analytical flow cytometry was used to check the purity and quantity of every magnetically sorted T cell population. From each sorted fraction, genomic DNA was isolated and quantified by UV absorbance on a Nanodrop 2000c. Using the deep immunoSEQ assay, TCR CDR3 regions were amplified from genomic DNA by multiplex PCR. For each cell subset, the extracted genomic DNA was distributed evenly across all wells of several immunoSEQ 96-well plates, and each plate served as one replicate. Each replicate PCR for sorted subsets received around 0.2 ug genomic DNA, equal to roughly 30,000 T cell genomes. Purified libraries were quantified with a Qubit 3.0 fluorometer, sized on a Bioanalyzer 2100, and re-quantified with the KAPA Library Quantification kit. A separate single-read 150-cycle Illumina NextSeq 550 flow cell was used to sequence each immunoSEQ 96-well plate. Per the authors' processing: Because only junctional sequences without quality scores were contained in the immunoSEQ output, filtering matching that applied to full-length reads could not be performed. To assign V/J genes and CDR3, sequences were annotated against IMGT germline references using PyIR, a Python wrapper for IgBLAST v1.9. Reads with weak V/J assignments (E-value above 1e-6), missing CDR3, stop codons, out-of-frame junctions, or ambiguous translated residues were removed. V3J clonotypes were defined as sequences sharing the same inferred V gene, J gene, and CDR3 amino acid sequence. Percentage overlap between repertoires was calculated by dividing the number of shared unique clonotypes by the size of the smaller repertoire. RTK rarefaction, the Chao1 estimator, and Recon v2.1 estimates of unobserved clonotypes were used to assess repertoire richness. For all TCRbeta clonotypes obtained by the gDNA method from several donors, generation probabilities were computed with OLGA. Drawn from immuneACCESS, this table holds only the in-frame rearrangements with V and J called that TCRdb kept. Clones are partly lost; checked studies trace under half to an unresolved V gene and leave the rest unexplained. V and J calls plus clone size are reproduced from that table; the DNA served to infer D and trimming. Counted in this sample were some 700,000 clones; less than 95% of them appeared once. The ten most abundant clones make up 34% of the sample.

These data are taken from a study of shared clonotypes between healthy human individuals (dated by TCRdb to the early 2020s). Describing the broader study: The cohort included a few men and a couple of women between 18 and 49 years of age. For each donor, CD4 naive and CD4 memory were each given three plates, CD8 naive was given two plates, and CD8 memory was given one plate. To estimate repertoire size and how much clonotypes are shared between individuals, the study performed deep sequencing of blood TCR repertoires from five healthy adults. Different laboratories and diverse techniques were used to prepare libraries and sequence TCR repertoires, to increase sequencing depth and limit assay-specific biases. Leukapheresis yielded between about 0.9 and 9 billion PBMCs per donor.

Reading the germline V gene gives CDR1 SGHVS and CDR2 FQNEAQ. The CDR3 numbers 15 residues from cysteine through phenylalanine. The DNA shown is the 45-base CDR3, in frame from base 1. The germline ends are 11 bases apart after V is trimmed by 1 base and J by 2 bases. The research as a whole found: Rarefaction of sorted-subset datasets indicated incomplete sequencing despite the large sequencing depth. Naive subsets generally had larger estimated clonotype richness than memory subsets. Pairwise subsampling indicated that sequencing depth was expected to affect the degree of clonotype sharing among donors. Sampling was limited to blood, and TCR repertoires in tissue likely differ from TCR repertoires in blood. Clonotypes shared by all four sorted-subset donors showed higher generation probabilities than non-shared clonotypes. Roughly 5.2% of naive CD4, 3.5% of naive CD8, roughly 2.5% of memory CD4, and about 0.4% of memory CD8 clonotypes were shared across a few donors. The genetic and exposure-history diversity represented was limited by the small number of donors.

This chain joins TRBV7-8 to TRBJ1-2, with TRBD1 tentatively as D gene (6 bases match). The clonotype comes from a man aged 18 to 30 in good health. Some clones in this sample may be carry-over from other donors' samples. Sequencing used memory CD8+ T cells from PBMCs. The sample's cell subset or site label is to be understood as: CD45RO+ cells pooled with CCR7-negative TemRA cells. In nucleotide form, the sequence is TGTGCCAGCAGCTTAGATGGGGGGCCGAACTATGGCTACACCTTC. Its amino acids are CASSLDGGPNYGYTF. The variable domain in full, with residues beyond the CDR3 obtained from the reference TRBV7-8 and TRBJ1-2 genes, is GAGVSQSPRYKVAKRGQDVALRCDPISGHVSLFWYQQALGQGPEFLTYFQNEAQLDKSGLPSDRFFAERPEGSVSTLKIQRTQQEDSAVYLCASSLDGGPNYGYTFGSGTRLTVV.